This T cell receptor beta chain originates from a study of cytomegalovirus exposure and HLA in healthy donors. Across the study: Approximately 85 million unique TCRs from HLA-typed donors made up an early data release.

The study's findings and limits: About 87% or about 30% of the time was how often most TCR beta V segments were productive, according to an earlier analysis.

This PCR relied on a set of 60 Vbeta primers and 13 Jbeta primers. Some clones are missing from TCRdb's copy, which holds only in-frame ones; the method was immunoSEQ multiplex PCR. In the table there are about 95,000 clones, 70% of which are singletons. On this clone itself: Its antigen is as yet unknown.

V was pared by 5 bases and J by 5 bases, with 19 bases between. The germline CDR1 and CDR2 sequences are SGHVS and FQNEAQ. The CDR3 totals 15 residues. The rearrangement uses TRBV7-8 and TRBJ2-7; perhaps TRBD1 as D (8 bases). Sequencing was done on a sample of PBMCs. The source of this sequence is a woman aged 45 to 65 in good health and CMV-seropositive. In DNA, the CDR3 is TGTGCCAGCAGCCCACAGGGGGGCGGGAGAGACGAGCAGTACTTC. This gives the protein CASSPQGGGRDEQYF.